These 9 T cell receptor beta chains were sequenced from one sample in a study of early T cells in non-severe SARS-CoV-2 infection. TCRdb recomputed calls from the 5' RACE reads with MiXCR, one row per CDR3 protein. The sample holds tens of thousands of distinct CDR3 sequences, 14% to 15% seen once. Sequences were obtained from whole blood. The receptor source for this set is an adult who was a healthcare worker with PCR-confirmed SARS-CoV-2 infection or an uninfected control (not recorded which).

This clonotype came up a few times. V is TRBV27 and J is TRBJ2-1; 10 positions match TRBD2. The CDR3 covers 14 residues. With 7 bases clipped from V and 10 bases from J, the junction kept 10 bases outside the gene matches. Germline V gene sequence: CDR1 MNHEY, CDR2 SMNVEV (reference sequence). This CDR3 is CASTESLAGREQFF. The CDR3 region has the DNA TGTGCCAGCACCGAGTCACTAGCGGGAAGAGAGCAGTTCTTC.

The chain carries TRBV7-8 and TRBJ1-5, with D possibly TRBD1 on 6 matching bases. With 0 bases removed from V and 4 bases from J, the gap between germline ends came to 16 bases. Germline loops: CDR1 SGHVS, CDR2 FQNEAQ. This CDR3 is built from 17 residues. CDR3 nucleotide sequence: TGTGCCAGCAGCTTAGCGCTTGGGACAAGATTAAATCAGCCCCAGCATTTT. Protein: CASSLALGTRLNQPQHF. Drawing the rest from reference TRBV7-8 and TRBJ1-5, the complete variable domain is GAGVSQSPRYKVAKRGQDVALRCDPISGHVSLFWYQQALGQGPEFLTYFQNEAQLDKSGLPSDRFFAERPEGSVSTLKIQRTQQEDSAVYLCASSLALGTRLNQPQHFGDGTRLSIL.

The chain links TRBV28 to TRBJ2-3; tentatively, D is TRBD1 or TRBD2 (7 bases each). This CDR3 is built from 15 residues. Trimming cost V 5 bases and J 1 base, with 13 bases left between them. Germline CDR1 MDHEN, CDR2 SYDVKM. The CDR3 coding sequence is TGTGCCAGCAGTAAACAGGGGAGGGGCACAGATACGCAGTATTTT. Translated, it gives CASSKQGRGTDTQYF. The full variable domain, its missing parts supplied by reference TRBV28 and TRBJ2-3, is DVKVTQSSRYLVKRTGEKVFLECVQDMDHENMFWYRQDPGLGLRLIYFSYDVKMKEKGDIPEGYSVSREKKERFSLILESASTNQTSMYLCASSKQGRGTDTQYFGPGTRLTVL.

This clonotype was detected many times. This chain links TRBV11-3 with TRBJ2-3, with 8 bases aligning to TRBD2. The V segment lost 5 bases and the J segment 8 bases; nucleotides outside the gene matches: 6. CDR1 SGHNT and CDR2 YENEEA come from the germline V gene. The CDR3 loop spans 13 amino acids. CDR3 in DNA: TGTGCCAGCAGCGTGAGCGGGAGTAGTACGCAGTATTTT. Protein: CASSVSGSSTQYF.

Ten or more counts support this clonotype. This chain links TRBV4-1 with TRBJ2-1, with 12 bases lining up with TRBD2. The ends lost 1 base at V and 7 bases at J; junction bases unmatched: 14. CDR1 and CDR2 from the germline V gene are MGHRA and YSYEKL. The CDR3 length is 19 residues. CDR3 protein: CASSQGHFLAGGPPNEQFF. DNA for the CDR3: TGCGCCAGCAGCCAAGGCCATTTTCTAGCGGGAGGGCCCCCAAATGAGCAGTTCTTC.

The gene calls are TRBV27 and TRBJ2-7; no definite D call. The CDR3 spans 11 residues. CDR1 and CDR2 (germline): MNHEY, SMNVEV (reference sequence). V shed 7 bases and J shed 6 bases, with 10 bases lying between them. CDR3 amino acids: CASKAGREQYF. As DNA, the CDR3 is TGTGCCAGCAAAGCAGGACGCGAGCAGTACTTC.

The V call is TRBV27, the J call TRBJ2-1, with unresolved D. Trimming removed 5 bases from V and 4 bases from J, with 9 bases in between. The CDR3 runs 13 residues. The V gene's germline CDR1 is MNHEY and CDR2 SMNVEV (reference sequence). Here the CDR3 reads CASSPLVYNEQFF. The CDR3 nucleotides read TGTGCCAGCAGTCCCCTAGTGTACAATGAGCAGTTCTTC.

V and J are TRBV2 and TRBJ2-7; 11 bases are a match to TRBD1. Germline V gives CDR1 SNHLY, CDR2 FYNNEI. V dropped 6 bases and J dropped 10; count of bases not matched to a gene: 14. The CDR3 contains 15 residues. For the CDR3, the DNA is TGTGCCAGCAGCGAGGACAGGGGGCGTTATTACTCTCAGTACTTC. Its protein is CASSEDRGRYYSQYF.

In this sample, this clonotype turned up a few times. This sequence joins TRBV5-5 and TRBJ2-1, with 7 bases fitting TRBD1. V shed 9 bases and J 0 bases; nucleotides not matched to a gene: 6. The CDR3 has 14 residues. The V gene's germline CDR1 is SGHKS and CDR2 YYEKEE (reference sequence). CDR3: CATRGLSSYNEQFF. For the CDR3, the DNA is TGTGCCACCAGGGGGTTAAGCTCCTACAATGAGCAGTTCTTC.